Below are 22 T cell receptor beta chains sequenced from a single sample in a study of control samples from healthy donors and cancer patients. Profiled with immunoSEQ multiplex PCR; TCRdb holds only in-frame clones, not every one. The repertoire holds roughly 24,000 clones, with roughly 80% as singletons. The sample was PBMCs. The receptor set was obtained from a man aged 60 to 75 with colorectal cancer.

The rearrangement uses TRBV12-5 and TRBJ2-3, with TRBD2 identical over 9 bases. In germline, CDR1 is LGHNT, CDR2 FRNRAP. The CDR3 loop spans 16 amino acids. The V gene end was trimmed by 4 bases and the J gene end by 4 bases; junction bases not matched to a gene: 9. The CDR3 DNA reads as TGTGCTAGTGGTTCCTGGCCTAGCGGGGCGGCAGATACGCAGTATTTT. This gives the protein CASGSWPSGAADTQYF.

This clone was seen only once. V and J are TRBV9 and TRBJ1-1, with a tentative D call TRBD1 (6 bases). The germline CDR1 and CDR2 sequences are SGDLS and YYNGEE. The CDR3 covers 14 residues. Trimming pared 3 bases from V and 1 base from J, leaving 10 bases between. CDR3 coding DNA: TGTGCCAGCAGCGAGCCGACAGGGAACACTGAAGCTTTCTTT. It specifies CASSEPTGNTEAFF.

V and J are TRBV7-8 and TRBJ2-1; tentative D call: TRBD2 (5 bases). With 0 bases removed from V and 8 bases from J, the gap between germline ends came to 11 bases. This CDR3 comprises 14 residues. Germline-derived CDR1 and CDR2 are SGHVS and FQNEAQ. CDR3 in DNA: TGTGCCAGCAGCTTAGCTAGCGCGGCGGATGAGCAGTTCTTC. Translating gives CASSLASAADEQFF.

The genes are TRBV25-1 and TRBJ1-2; D is perhaps TRBD1 (6 bases). Germline loops: CDR1 MGHDK, CDR2 SYGVNS. This CDR3 has 15 residues. V was shortened by 4 bases and J by 4 bases, with 16 bases between the two germline ends. CDR3 sequence: CASSVTGRGSYGYTF. The DNA of the CDR3 is TGTGCCAGCAGTGTAACAGGGCGAGGATCCTATGGCTACACCTTC.

A single count supports this clone. The J gene is TRBJ2-5, the V gene TRBV11-2; 8 bases are a match to TRBD1. CDR3 length equals 13 residues. The junction had 4 bases not matched to a gene; V was cut back by 5 bases and J by 5 bases. Germline values: CDR1 SGHAT, CDR2 FQNNGV. The chain's CDR3 is CASSRRQGETQYF. The CDR3 bases are TGTGCCAGCAGCCGACGACAGGGGGAGACCCAGTACTTC.

The table lists this clone with a count of one. This chain connects TRBV5-4 to TRBJ1-1; possible D gene TRBD1, 6 bases. Germline V gene lookup returns CDR1 SGHNT and CDR2 YYREEE (reference sequence). V gave up 8 bases and J gave up 1 base, with 21 bases separating them. CDR3 length: 16 residues. The CDR3 DNA follows: TGTGCCAGTAGGTCGGGGGGCGTAGGGCCGAACACTGAAGCTTTCTTT. Translating gives CASRSGGVGPNTEAFF.

This clone has a single count. The V and J genes are TRBV3-1 (or the pseudogene TRBV3-2) and TRBJ1-2; D possibly corresponds to TRBD1 (6 bases). Between the trimmed V and J ends, which lost 2 bases and 6 bases, there was a span of 13 bases. The germline CDR1 and CDR2 sequences are LGHDT and YNNKEL (reference sequence). This CDR3 is 14 amino acids long. For the CDR3, the DNA is TGTGCCAGCAGCCAAAACACAGGGAGGGATGGCTACACCTTC. This gives the protein CASSQNTGRDGYTF.

The V gene is TRBV6-2 or TRBV6-3, the J gene TRBJ1-1; a possible D gene is TRBD1 (6 bases). Germline CDR1 MNHEY, CDR2 SVGEGT. CDR3 length: 14 amino acids. The V gene lost 2 bases and the J gene lost 1 base, with 8 bases spanning the gap. CDR3 sequence: CASSYMTGNTEAFF. The CDR3, as DNA: TGTGCCAGCAGTTACATGACAGGGAACACTGAAGCTTTCTTT.

The rearrangement joins TRBV2 to TRBJ2-2; 7 bases fit TRBD1. CDR1 SNHLY and CDR2 FYNNEI come from the germline V gene. V shed 4 bases and J 9 bases; nucleotides not matched to a gene: 5. This CDR3 region has 13 residues. In DNA, the CDR3 is TGTGCCAGCAGTGGGGACAGTGGCTGGGAGCTGTTTTTT. Amino acids: CASSGDSGWELFF. The variable domain in full, with the rest retrieved from reference TRBV2 and TRBJ2-2, is EPEVTQTPSHQVTQMGQEVILRCVPISNHLYFYWYRQILGQKVEFLVSFYNNEISEKSEIFDDQFSVERPDGSNFTLKIRSTKLEDSAMYFCASSGDSGWELFFGEGSRLTVL.

This clone was counted once. The chain recombines TRBV6-6 with TRBJ1-2; D remains ambiguous. Between the trimmed V and J ends, which lost 7 bases and 4 bases, there was a span of 7 bases. Germline V gene sequence: CDR1 MNHNY, CDR2 SVGAGI (reference sequence). The CDR3 runs to 11 residues. The CDR3 is CASTSFYGYTF. The CDR3, as DNA: TGTGCCAGCACTTCCTTCTATGGCTACACCTTC.

The V call is TRBV6-6, the J call TRBJ2-5, with 8 positions matching TRBD1. CDR1 is MNHNY and CDR2 is SVGAGI in the germline V gene (reference sequence). Germline trimming cut 8 bases from V and 1 base from J; bases unmatched to any gene: 6. This CDR3 has 14 residues. CDR3 coding DNA: TGTGCCAGCGGGTCAGGGGGCTTCCAAGAGACCCAGTACTTC. Protein product: CASGSGGFQETQYF.

V and J are TRBV24-1 and TRBJ1-5; 12 nucleotides align to TRBD1. Per the germline V gene, CDR1 is KGHDR and CDR2 is SFDVKD. This CDR3 is built from 15 residues. V trimming: 5 bases; J trimming: 7 bases; junction bases outside the gene matches: 5. CDR3 bases: TGTGCCACCAGTGCCGGGACAGGGGGCGCGCAGCCCCAGCATTTT. Protein sequence: CATSAGTGGAQPQHF.

This clone was detected only a few times. The rearrangement links TRBV2 to TRBJ1-5, with 10 nucleotides matching TRBD1. This CDR3 is 13 amino acids long. Germline lookup yields CDR1 SNHLY and CDR2 FYNNEI. The V gene end was trimmed by 8 bases and the J gene end by 7 bases; junction bases not matched to a gene: 5. Here the CDR3 DNA reads TGTGCCAGCGGAGGGACAGGGGAGCAGCCCCAGCATTTT. It yields the protein CASGGTGEQPQHF.

The chain combines TRBV9 with TRBJ1-4; D is unresolved. V was trimmed by 0 bases and J by 8 bases, leaving 14 bases between them. Germline values: CDR1 SGDLS, CDR2 YYNGEE. There are 15 residues in the CDR3. The CDR3 spells CASSVGESGSEKLFF. The CDR3 nucleotides read TGTGCCAGCAGCGTAGGGGAATCCGGGTCGGAAAAACTGTTTTTT. Full variable domain (remainder filled in from reference TRBV9 and TRBJ1-4): DSGVTQTPKHLITATGQRVTLRCSPRSGDLSVYWYQQSLDQGLQFLIQYYNGEERAKGNILERFSAQQFPDLHSELNLSSLELGDSALYFCASSVGESGSEKLFFGSGTQLSVL.

V gene TRBV29-1 combines with J gene TRBJ1-1, with D unresolved. CDR1 and CDR2 from the germline V gene are SQVTM and ANQGSEA. This CDR3 contains 14 residues. With 6 bases removed from V and 4 bases from J, the gap between germline ends came to 18 bases. CDR3 loop: CSVWYGSHGTEAFF. The DNA for the CDR3 is TGCAGCGTCTGGTACGGGTCACATGGCACTGAAGCTTTCTTT.

The chain is built from TRBV18 and TRBJ2-2, with 8 bases lining up with TRBD1. The V and J ends lost 6 bases and 6 bases, in that order; junction bases with no gene match: 12. Germline V gene lookup returns CDR1 KGHSH and CDR2 LQKENI. The CDR3 sequence is 16 residues long. DNA of the CDR3: TGTGCCAGCTCTCCTAGACAGGGGCGGTTCTCCGGGGAGCTGTTTTTT. This translates into CASSPRQGRFSGELFF.

The rearrangement links TRBV4-1 to TRBJ1-1, with D uncertain. The CDR3 covers 16 residues. The V end lost 0 bases, the J end lost 0 bases, and 11 bases lay between the germline ends. Germline CDR1 is MGHRA and CDR2 is YSYEKL. The CDR3 spells CASSQERSQLNTEAFF. CDR3 DNA sequence: TGCGCCAGCAGCCAAGAAAGGTCCCAACTGAACACTGAAGCTTTCTTT.

This clone appeared a single time. The V call is TRBV7-6, the J call TRBJ1-2; 8 positions match TRBD1. The CDR3 extends over 15 amino acids. The germline gives CDR1 SGHVS, CDR2 FNYEAQ. Trimming at V came to 4 bases and at J to 7 bases, leaving 11 bases not matched to a gene. The CDR3 loop reads CASSSPRGRLGGYTF. CDR3 sequence (DNA): TGTGCCAGCAGCTCGCCCAGGGGGCGGTTGGGTGGCTACACCTTC.

The genes are TRBV3-1 (or the pseudogene TRBV3-2) and TRBJ1-2, with D tentatively TRBD1 (6 bases). Germline-derived CDR1 and CDR2 are LGHDT and YNNKEL (reference sequence). V was shortened by 1 base and J by 7 bases, with 10 bases between the two germline ends. This CDR3 contains 13 residues. In nucleotides, the CDR3 is TGTGCCAGCAGCCAAGGGGGGGCGCTTGGCTACACCTTC. The encoded protein is CASSQGGALGYTF.

V is TRBV5-6 and J is TRBJ2-4; D is undetermined. The V and J ends lost 2 bases and 1 base respectively, with 4 bases between them. The V gene's germline CDR1 is SGHDT and CDR2 YYEEEE. The CDR3 has 13 amino acids. CDR3 bases: TGTGCCAGCAGCTTATCCGCCAAAAACATTCAGTACTTC. This encodes CASSLSAKNIQYF. The variable domain in full, completed from reference TRBV5-6 and TRBJ2-4, reads DAGVTQSPTHLIKTRGQQVTLRCSPKSGHDTVSWYQQALGQGPQFIFQYYEEEERQRGNFPDRFSGHQFPNYSSELNVNALLLGDSALYLCASSLSAKNIQYFGAGTRLSVL.

The chain uses TRBV9 and TRBJ1-3; 7 bases are a match to TRBD1. This CDR3 is 13 amino acids long. V was pared by 5 bases and J by 3 bases, with 2 bases of the junction left unmatched. Germline values: CDR1 SGDLS, CDR2 YYNGEE. Here the CDR3 reads CASSRDSGNTIYF. The CDR3, as DNA: TGTGCCAGCAGTCGGGACAGTGGAAACACCATATATTTT.

J is TRBJ2-1 and V is TRBV19, with D unclear. Germline values: CDR1 LNHDA, CDR2 SQIVND (reference sequence). The V and J ends lost 0 bases and 5 bases respectively, with 8 bases between them. The CDR3 is 14 residues long. CDR3 residues: CASSIESTNNEQFF. The CDR3 nucleotides read TGTGCCAGTAGTATAGAGTCGACGAACAATGAGCAGTTCTTC.